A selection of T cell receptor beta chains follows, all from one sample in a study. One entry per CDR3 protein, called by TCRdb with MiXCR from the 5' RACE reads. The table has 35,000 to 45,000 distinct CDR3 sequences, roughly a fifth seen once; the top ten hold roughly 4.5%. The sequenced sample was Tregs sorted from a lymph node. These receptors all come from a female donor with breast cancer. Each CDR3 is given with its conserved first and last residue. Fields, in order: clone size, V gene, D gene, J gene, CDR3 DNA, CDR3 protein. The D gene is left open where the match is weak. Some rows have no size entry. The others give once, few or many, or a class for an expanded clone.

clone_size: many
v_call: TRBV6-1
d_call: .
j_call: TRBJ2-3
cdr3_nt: TGTGCCAGCAGCCCCTACACAGATACGCAGTATTTT
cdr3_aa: CASSPYTDTQYF

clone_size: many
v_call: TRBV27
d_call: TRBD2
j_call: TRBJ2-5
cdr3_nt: TGTGCCAGCAGACGCAGGGGACTAGCGGGATCGGAGACCCAGTACTTC
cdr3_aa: CASRRRGLAGSETQYF

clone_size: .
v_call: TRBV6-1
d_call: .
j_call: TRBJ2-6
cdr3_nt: TGTGCCAGCAGTGGCCGCGTCCAGCTCTCTGGGGCCAACGCCCTGACTTTC
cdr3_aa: CASSGRVQLSGANALTF

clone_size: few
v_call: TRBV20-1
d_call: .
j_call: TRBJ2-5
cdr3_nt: TGCAGTGCTGGCCGACCGAGGATGGACAGAAGGCTACAAGAGACCCAGTACTTC
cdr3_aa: CSAGRPRMDRRLQETQYF

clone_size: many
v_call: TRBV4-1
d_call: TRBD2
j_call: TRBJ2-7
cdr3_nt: TGCGCCAGCAGCCCGTTGAGCGGGAAACAGTACGAGCAGTACTTC
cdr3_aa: CASSPLSGKQYEQYF

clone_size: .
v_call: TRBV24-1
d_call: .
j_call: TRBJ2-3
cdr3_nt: TGTGCCACCAGTGATTTGGCAAACGGGGTTCTGCCTGACACAGATACGCAGTATTTT
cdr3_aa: CATSDLANGVLPDTDTQYF

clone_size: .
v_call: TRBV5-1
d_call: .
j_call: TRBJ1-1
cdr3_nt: TGCGCCAGCAGCTCTGCGATCGGGGGCGGGATCACTGAAGCTTTCTTT
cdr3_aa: CASSSAIGGGITEAFF

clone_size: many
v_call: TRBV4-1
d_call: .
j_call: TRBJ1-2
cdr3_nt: TGCGCCAGCAGCCCAGGAATCGGCAGAACTAACTATGGCTACACCTTC
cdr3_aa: CASSPGIGRTNYGYTF

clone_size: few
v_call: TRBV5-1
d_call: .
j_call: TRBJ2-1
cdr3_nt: TGCGCCAGCAGCGCCCCGGGACGCAACTACAATGAGCAGTTCTTC
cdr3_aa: CASSAPGRNYNEQFF

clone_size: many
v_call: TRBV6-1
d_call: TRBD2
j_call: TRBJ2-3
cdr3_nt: TGTGCCGGAGGGGATAGCGGGAGTGCAGATACGCAGTATTTT
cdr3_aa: CAGGDSGSADTQYF

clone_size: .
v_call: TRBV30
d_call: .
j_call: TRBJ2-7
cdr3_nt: TGTGCCTGGAGTATGGGGGAGACCTACGAGCAGTACTTC
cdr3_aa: CAWSMGETYEQYF

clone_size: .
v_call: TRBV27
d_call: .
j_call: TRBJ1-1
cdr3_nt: TGTGCCAGCAAATTTAAAGGGTTGTACACTGAAGCTTTCTTT
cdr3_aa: CASKFKGLYTEAFF

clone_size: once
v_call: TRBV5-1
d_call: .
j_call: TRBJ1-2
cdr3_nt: TGCGCCAGCAGCTTTGAGGGGCTAGGCTATGGCTACACCTTC
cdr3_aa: CASSFEGLGYGYTF

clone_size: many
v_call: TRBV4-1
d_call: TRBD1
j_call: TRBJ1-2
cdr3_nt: TGCGCCAGCAGCCATCCGGGACAGGCTAGTAATGGCTACACCTTC
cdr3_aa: CASSHPGQASNGYTF

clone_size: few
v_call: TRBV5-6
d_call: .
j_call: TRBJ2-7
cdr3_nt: TGTGCCAGCAGCTTAAGGGCAGAGCAGTACTTC
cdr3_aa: CASSLRAEQYF

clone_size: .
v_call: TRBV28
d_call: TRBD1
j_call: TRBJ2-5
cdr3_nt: TGTGCCGGCAGACCACAGGGGTTCATGGGGGAGACCCAGTACTTC
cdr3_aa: CAGRPQGFMGETQYF

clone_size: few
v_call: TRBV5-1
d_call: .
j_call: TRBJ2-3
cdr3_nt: TGCGCCAGCAGCTTGGAGAGGGGCACAGATACGCAGTATTTT
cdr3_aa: CASSLERGTDTQYF

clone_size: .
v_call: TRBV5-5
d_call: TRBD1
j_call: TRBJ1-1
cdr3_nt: TGTGCCAGCAGCACCCGGGACAGGGCCTCGTACACTGAAGCTTTCTTT
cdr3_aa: CASSTRDRASYTEAFF

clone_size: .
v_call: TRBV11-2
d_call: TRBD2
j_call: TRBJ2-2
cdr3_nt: TGTGCCAGCAGCTCGACTCTAGCGGGATTGAACACCGGGGAGCTGTTTTTT
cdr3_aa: CASSSTLAGLNTGELFF

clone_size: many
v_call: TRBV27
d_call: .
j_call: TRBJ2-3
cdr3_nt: TGTGCCAGCAGTTTATCTATAAGCACAGATACGCAGTATTTT
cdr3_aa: CASSLSISTDTQYF

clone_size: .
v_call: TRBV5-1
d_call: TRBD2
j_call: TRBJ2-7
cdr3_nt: TGCGCCAGCAGCTTGGGACTAGCGGGAAAGTCCGACGTGCAGTACTTC
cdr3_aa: CASSLGLAGKSDVQYF

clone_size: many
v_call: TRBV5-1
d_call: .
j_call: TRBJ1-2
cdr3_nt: TGCGCCAGCAGCTTAACCGGGATGAACTATGGCTACACCTTC
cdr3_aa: CASSLTGMNYGYTF

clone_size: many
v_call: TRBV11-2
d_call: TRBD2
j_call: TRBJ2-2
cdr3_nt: TGTGCCAGCAGCCCGTTTTCTAGCGGGATAGCCGGGGAGCTGTTTTTT
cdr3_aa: CASSPFSSGIAGELFF